This T cell receptor beta chain is drawn from a study of blood T cell repertoires in COVID-19. Study as a whole: PBMCs, B-cell-depleted T cells, or T cells provided the cDNA or gDNA that made up the material.

The V and J ends lost 1 base and 1 base, in that order; junction bases with no gene match: 2. Germline lookup yields CDR1 SGHNT and CDR2 YENEEA. This CDR3 contains 15 residues. In the authors' methods: Counts of nucleated cells, estimated from reference gene primer amplification, were obtained. Clones were read by immunoSEQ multiplex PCR, and TCRdb kept only the in-frame ones, dropping some. The D gene and trimming were derived from the DNA, and the V and J assignments and clone size from that table. The sample has approximately 160,000 clones; under 85% are singletons. The J gene is TRBJ2-3, the V gene TRBV11-3; 7 nucleotides match TRBD2. Sequenced material: peripheral blood. This TCR was recovered from a man aged 70-80 years with acute or convalescent COVID-19. As DNA, the CDR3 is TGTGCCAGCAGCTTAGTTCTAGCGGGCACAGATACGCAGTATTTT. Protein: CASSLVLAGTDTQYF.